This T cell receptor (beta chain) was documented in a study of blood T cells in healthy people across ages. A sample-barcoded 5' primer and a J-beta primer mix were used in a second PCR of about 6 to 12 cycles. Each CDR3 protein is one row after TCRdb ran MiXCR on the 5' RACE reads. The data hold approximately 2,000,000 distinct CDR3 sequences, with approximately 39% observed a single time. This CDR3 is built from 17 residues. The trim removed 2 bases at V and 6 bases at J, leaving 10 bases unmatched. Germline values: CDR1 SNHLY, CDR2 FYNNEI. Material: blood. The sequence was obtained from a human donor in good health. The genes are TRBV2 and TRBJ2-1; the match to TRBD2 covers 10 bases. The CDR3 bases are TGTGCCAGCAGTGAAACTTTTAGCGGGGGGACCCCCAATGAGCAGTTCTTC. As protein: CASSETFSGGTPNEQFF.